The 27 T cell receptor beta chains below were found in one sample sequenced in a study of cytomegalovirus exposure and HLA in healthy donors. PCR involved 60 Vbeta and 13 Jbeta primers. Generated by immunoSEQ multiplex PCR, the TCRdb table keeps only in-frame clones and is missing some. Found here are some 190,000 clones, about three quarters of them singletons; the top ten hold roughly 1.5%. The specimen was PBMCs. These receptors all stem from a man younger than 30 in good health and CMV-seronegative.

The chain combines TRBV2 with TRBJ2-7; tentatively, D is TRBD1 (5 bases). The CDR3 contains 13 residues. The germline CDR1 and CDR2 sequences are SNHLY and FYNNEI. The germline V and J ends were trimmed by 5 bases and 2 bases, with 10 bases remaining between them. CDR3 in DNA: TGTGCCAGCAGTATGACAGAAGCCTACGAGCAGTACTTC. It translates to CASSMTEAYEQYF.

The V call is TRBV7-2, the J call TRBJ1-2; TRBD1 matches at 10 bases. The CDR3 sequence is 19 residues long. The V gene end was trimmed by 2 bases and the J gene end by 1 base; junction bases not matched to a gene: 13. Germline CDR1 reads SGHTA; CDR2 reads FQGNSA. CDR3 region: CASSLPRPGTGAHNYGYTF. Here the CDR3 DNA reads TGTGCCAGCAGCTTACCCCGTCCCGGGACAGGGGCCCATAACTATGGCTACACCTTC.

The chain links TRBV6-6 to TRBJ1-1, with 7 bases that match TRBD1. Germline assignment: CDR1 MNHNY and CDR2 SVGAGI (reference sequence). The length of the CDR3 is 14 residues. Trimming at V came to 4 bases and at J to 1 base, leaving 3 bases not matched to a gene. CDR3 region: CASSSWTGNTEAFF. CDR3 nucleotide sequence: TGTGCCAGCAGTTCTTGGACAGGGAACACTGAAGCTTTCTTT.

This clone was seen only a few times. The chain uses TRBV6-1 and TRBJ2-1; TRBD2 matches 9 bases. V dropped 5 bases and J dropped 10; count of bases not matched to a gene: 9. The CDR3 spans 14 residues. The germline V gene encodes CDR1 MNHNS and CDR2 SASEGT. DNA for the CDR3: TGTGCCAGCAGTTCATTAGCGGGAGTGAGGGAGCAGTTCTTC. It translates to CASSSLAGVREQFF.

CDR3 residues: CASSLDLVPGELFF. The CDR3 DNA is TGTGCCAGCAGCTTAGATCTAGTCCCGGGGGAGCTGTTTTTT. V is TRBV7-2 and J is TRBJ2-2; no clear D. V lost 1 base and J 8 bases, leaving 11 bases between the germline ends. Per the germline V gene, CDR1 is SGHTA and CDR2 is FQGNSA. The CDR3 is 14 residues long.

In its sample, this clone was seen once. This chain links TRBV7-9 with TRBJ2-3; 7 bases are shared with TRBD1. The germline V gene has CDR1 SEHNR and CDR2 FQNEAQ (reference sequence). V shed 4 bases and J 11 bases; nucleotides not matched to a gene: 12. This CDR3 is built from 14 residues. The CDR3 reads CASSSSTGPLGQYF. The CDR3 nucleotides read TGTGCCAGCAGCTCTTCGACAGGGCCCCTGGGGCAGTATTTT.

The gene calls are TRBV6-5 and TRBJ1-1; D gene unclear. The CDR3 is 14 residues long. Trimming took off 0 bases at V and 4 bases at J, with 9 bases between the two ends. The germline V gene encodes CDR1 MNHEY and CDR2 SVGAGI. The CDR3 bases are TGTGCCAGCAGTTACTCAGGGAGGTTCACTGAAGCTTTCTTT. It specifies CASSYSGRFTEAFF.

As concerns this clone: One end of the junction varies from germline; a read error may be responsible. The genes are TRBV7-7 and TRBJ2-5; TRBD2 aligns across 10 bases. This CDR3 has 15 residues. Germline loops: CDR1 SSHAT, CDR2 FNYEAQ (reference sequence). The CDR3 loop is CASSRSGGARETQYF. The CDR3 coding sequence is TGTGCTAGCAGTAGAAGCGGGGGGGCCCGGGAGACCCAGTACTTC.

The V and J genes are TRBV2 and TRBJ1-1, with a possible D match to TRBD1 (6 bases). CDR1 SNHLY and CDR2 FYNNEI come from the germline V gene. The CDR3 is 14 amino acids. Trimming took 6 bases from V and 0 from J, leaving 11 bases between them. The CDR3 here is CASSRQAMNTEAFF. The DNA of the CDR3 is TGTGCCAGCAGCCGACAGGCTATGAACACTGAAGCTTTCTTT. Using reference TRBV2 and TRBJ1-1 for the parts outside the CDR3, the full variable domain is EPEVTQTPSHQVTQMGQEVILRCVPISNHLYFYWYRQILGQKVEFLVSFYNNEISEKSEIFDDQFSVERPDGSNFTLKIRSTKLEDSAMYFCASSRQAMNTEAFFGQGTRLTVV.

The V gene is TRBV4-3, the J gene TRBJ1-5; D gene uncertain. V dropped 0 bases and J dropped 4 bases, with 10 bases sitting between them. This CDR3 has 15 residues. CDR1 LGHNA and CDR2 YSLEER come from the germline V gene. The CDR3 loop reads CASSQDLRGNQPQHF. CDR3 in DNA: TGCGCCAGCAGCCAAGATCTGCGGGGAAATCAGCCCCAGCATTTT.

V is TRBV15 and J is TRBJ2-5; 14 positions agree with TRBD2. This CDR3 region has 16 residues. V lost 7 bases to trimming and J lost 3 bases; unmatched junction nucleotides: 7. The germline gives CDR1 LNHNV, CDR2 YYDKDF (reference sequence). The CDR3 DNA reads TGTGCCACCACCTTCCAGACTAGCGGGGGGGAAGAGACCCAGTACTTC. Translation gives CATTFQTSGGEETQYF.

The V call is TRBV7-9, the J call TRBJ2-2; D uncertain. The V gene lost 4 bases and the J gene lost 7 bases, with 7 bases spanning the gap. The germline V gene encodes CDR1 SEHNR and CDR2 FQNEAQ (reference sequence). The CDR3 runs 12 residues. The CDR3 loop is CASSSQNGELFF. Written as DNA, the CDR3 is TGTGCCAGCAGCTCCCAAAACGGGGAGCTGTTTTTT.

This chain uses TRBV7-9 with TRBJ2-7; 13 nucleotides align to TRBD2. J lost 9 bases, V lost 5 bases, and 10 bases had no gene match. Germline CDR1 and CDR2: SEHNR and FQNEAQ (reference sequence). CDR3 length: 15 amino acids. The DNA of the CDR3 is TGTGCCAGCAGCCATGGGACTAGCGGGAAGGGCGGGCAGTACTTC. It codes for CASSHGTSGKGGQYF.

CDR3 bases: TGTGCCAGCAGCTTGGAGTATCCAGATACGCAGTATTTT. This translates into CASSLEYPDTQYF. The V and J genes are TRBV7-2 and TRBJ2-3; no definite D call. V lost 3 bases, J lost 4 bases, and 8 bases lay in between. The germline V gene has CDR1 SGHTA and CDR2 FQGNSA. The CDR3 runs 13 residues.

V gene TRBV7-9 combines with J gene TRBJ1-1; 8 nucleotides match TRBD1. Germline-derived CDR1 and CDR2 are SEHNR and FQNEAQ (reference sequence). CDR3 length: 15 amino acids. V shed 6 bases, J shed 6 bases, and the junction held 12 bases outside the gene matches. The CDR3 DNA follows: TGTGCCAGCAGATCAGGGGGCAGGGTCGGGTCTGAAGCTTTCTTT. It specifies CASRSGGRVGSEAFF.

The chain recombines TRBV6-5 with TRBJ1-2; TRBD1 aligns across 9 bases. CDR3 size: 13 residues. J was trimmed by 8 bases and V by 7 bases; bases with no gene match: 8. From germline, CDR1 is MNHEY and CDR2 SVGAGI. DNA for the CDR3: TGTGCCAGCACCCCGGGACAGGGCCGGGGCTACACCTTC. Protein sequence: CASTPGQGRGYTF.

This chain connects TRBV6-1 to TRBJ2-7; 8 nucleotides align to TRBD1. The CDR3 covers 13 residues. J gave up 3 bases and V 10 bases, and 8 bases lay outside the gene matches. From germline, CDR1 is MNHNS and CDR2 SASEGT. CDR3 protein: CATALGTGYEQYF. The CDR3, as DNA: TGTGCCACAGCTCTCGGGACAGGCTACGAGCAGTACTTC.

The J gene is TRBJ2-3, the V gene TRBV27, with 7 bases aligning to TRBD1. J gave up 6 bases and V 6 bases, and 18 bases lay outside the gene matches. The CDR3 has 17 residues. Germline V gene sequence: CDR1 MNHEY, CDR2 SMNVEV (reference sequence). Written as DNA, the CDR3 is TGTGCCAGCAGGGTGAAGGTAACACAGGGGCAGAGGGATACGCAGTATTTT. Protein product: CASRVKVTQGQRDTQYF.

The chain couples TRBV7-2 to TRBJ2-5, with TRBD1 as a possible D gene (6 bases). The V end lost 4 bases, the J end lost 1 base, and 7 bases lay between the germline ends. CDR3 length: 13 amino acids. In germline, CDR1 is SGHTA, CDR2 FQGNSA. The CDR3, as DNA: TGTGCCAGCAGCTACAGGGTCCAAGAGACCCAGTACTTC. Amino acid sequence: CASSYRVQETQYF.

CDR3 in DNA: TGCGCCAGCAGAACTGCGGAGGCTGCCGGCTACACCTTC. The encoded protein is CASRTAEAAGYTF. The V gene is TRBV5-1, the J gene TRBJ1-2; D is uncertain. The ends were cut back, 5 bases at V and 8 bases at J, with 16 bases in the middle. CDR3 length: 13 residues. Germline V gives CDR1 SGHRS, CDR2 YFSETQ. The full variable domain, in which reference TRBV5-1 and TRBJ1-2 provide the parts outside the CDR3, is KAGVTQTPRYLIKTRGQQVTLSCSPISGHRSVSWYQQTPGQGLQFLFEYFSETQRNKGNFPGRFSGRQFSNSRSEMNVSTLELGDSALYLCASRTAEAAGYTFGSGTRLTVV.

The CDR3 DNA sequence: TGTGCCAGTAGTGCCGCCCCGGACTACTATGGCTACACCTTC. Translation gives CASSAAPDYYGYTF. The rearrangement uses TRBV19 and TRBJ1-2, with D uncertain. Germline V gene sequence: CDR1 LNHDA, CDR2 SQIVND (reference sequence). Trimming shortened V by 5 bases and J by 3 bases, and 13 bases separated the two germline ends. The CDR3 sequence is 14 residues long.

CDR3 DNA sequence: TGCGCCAGCAGCTTTGGAGCGGGATCAAGCCAGACCCAGTACTTC. The encoded protein is CASSFGAGSSQTQYF. The rearrangement uses TRBV5-1 and TRBJ2-5; TRBD2 matches 7 bases. The CDR3 loop spans 15 amino acids. The V and J ends lost 2 bases and 6 bases, in that order; junction bases with no gene match: 10. Germline CDR1 and CDR2: SGHRS and YFSETQ. The full variable domain, rest sourced from reference TRBV5-1 and TRBJ2-5, is KAGVTQTPRYLIKTRGQQVTLSCSPISGHRSVSWYQQTPGQGLQFLFEYFSETQRNKGNFPGRFSGRQFSNSRSEMNVSTLELGDSALYLCASSFGAGSSQTQYFGPGTRLLVL.

The chain joins TRBV4-2 to TRBJ1-4; D unresolved. V lost 3 bases, J lost 0 bases, and 8 bases lay in between. The CDR3 runs 15 residues. The germline V gene has CDR1 LGHNA and CDR2 YNFKEQ. The DNA for the CDR3 is TGTGCCAGCAGCCAGTCGACTGCAACTAATGAAAAACTGTTTTTT. Translation gives CASSQSTATNEKLFF.

V is TRBV7-8 and J is TRBJ1-1; 7 positions match TRBD1. V shed 3 bases and J 3 bases; nucleotides not matched to a gene: 7. CDR1 is SGHVS, CDR2 FQNEAQ, per germline. There are 15 residues in the CDR3. In DNA, the CDR3 is TGTGCCAGCAGCTTCCCGGGACAGAAAGACACTGAAGCTTTCTTT. Amino acids: CASSFPGQKDTEAFF.

This clone has a handful of counts. This chain uses TRBV7-9 with TRBJ1-2; 7 nucleotides line up with TRBD1. V shed 5 bases and J 5 bases; nucleotides not matched to a gene: 8. The CDR3 runs to 14 residues. Germline V gene lookup returns CDR1 SEHNR and CDR2 FQNEAQ (reference sequence). The CDR3 sequence: CASSQAGTAYGYTF. For the CDR3, the DNA is TGTGCCAGCAGCCAGGCCGGGACAGCATATGGCTACACCTTC.

The chain links TRBV19 to TRBJ1-1, with 7 bases fitting TRBD1. Germline V gives CDR1 LNHDA, CDR2 SQIVND (reference sequence). The ends lost 6 bases at V and 0 bases at J; junction bases unmatched: 10. The CDR3 sequence is 16 residues long. Here the CDR3 DNA reads TGTGCCAGTAGCTCTCAACTGGACAGGATGAACACTGAAGCTTTCTTT. Its protein product is CASSSQLDRMNTEAFF.

The rearrangement links TRBV7-9 to TRBJ1-1; possible D gene TRBD1, 6 bases. V was trimmed by 4 bases and J by 2 bases, leaving 11 bases between them. This CDR3 has 14 residues. Germline V gene sequence: CDR1 SEHNR, CDR2 FQNEAQ (reference sequence). CDR3 bases: TGTGCCAGCAGCTGGGGACAAAGCAACACTGAAGCTTTCTTT. Amino acid sequence: CASSWGQSNTEAFF.